The 24 T cell receptor beta chains reported below all come from one sample, sequenced in a study of blood T cell repertoires in COVID-19. The repertoire was sequenced with immunoSEQ multiplex PCR; TCRdb's copy has only in-frame clones and lacks some. The table records fewer than 200,000 clones, around four fifths of them present only once. Sequences were obtained from PBMCs or T cells enriched from blood (not recorded which). These receptors were obtained from a woman aged 45-65 years in a cohort exposed to, infected with or recovered from COVID-19 (not recorded which).

V and J are TRBV19 and TRBJ1-1; 10 nucleotides align to TRBD1. After removal of 8 bases from V and 6 bases from J, the junction contained 6 bases not matched to a gene. CDR1 LNHDA and CDR2 SQIVND come from the germline V gene (reference sequence). The CDR3 length is 13 residues. The CDR3 loop is CASSTGGSAEAFF. CDR3 DNA: TGTGCCAGTTCGACAGGGGGCAGCGCTGAAGCTTTCTTT.

The chain joins TRBV28 to TRBJ2-5, with D perhaps matching TRBD2 (7 bases). CDR1 and CDR2 (germline): MDHEN, SYDVKM. Trimming stripped 8 bases from V and 5 bases from J, with 15 bases between. The CDR3 has 13 residues. The CDR3 DNA reads as TGTGCCAGCCAATACGGGGGGCGTGAGACCCAGTACTTC. This codes for CASQYGGRETQYF.

The CDR3: CASSLFDRGLVEQFF. The CDR3 region has the DNA TGTGCCAGCAGCTTATTTGACAGGGGGCTTGTTGAGCAGTTCTTC. The gene calls are TRBV7-9 and TRBJ2-1; TRBD1 matches 10 bases. V shed 2 bases, J shed 9 bases, and the junction held 7 bases outside the gene matches. The CDR3 extends over 15 amino acids. Germline CDR1 is SEHNR and CDR2 is FQNEAQ (reference sequence).

The chain carries TRBV29-1 and TRBJ2-7; D might be TRBD1 (6 bases). CDR3 size: 13 residues. Germline loops: CDR1 SQVTM, CDR2 ANQGSEA. V lost 2 bases, J lost 2 bases, and 10 bases lay in between. Here the CDR3 DNA reads TGCAGCGTTGAACCGGGACACCCCTACGAGCAGTACTTC. Protein: CSVEPGHPYEQYF.

The chain couples TRBV24-1 to TRBJ2-2; D possibly corresponds to TRBD1 (6 bases). The CDR3 runs 17 residues. CDR1 KGHDR and CDR2 SFDVKD come from the germline V gene. Trimming pared 0 bases from V and 6 bases from J, leaving 16 bases between. The CDR3 loop is CATSDLGGAYSAGELFF. As DNA, the CDR3 is TGTGCCACCAGTGATTTGGGGGGCGCGTATTCGGCCGGGGAGCTGTTTTTT.

This clone was detected a few times. The J gene is TRBJ1-5, the V gene TRBV2, with D possibly TRBD1 on 5 matching bases. This CDR3 contains 15 residues. The germline CDR1 and CDR2 sequences are SNHLY and FYNNEI. Trimming pared 3 bases from V and 4 bases from J, leaving 13 bases between. CDR3 region: CASSDGRVYNQPQHF. CDR3 sequence (DNA): TGTGCCAGCAGTGATGGCAGGGTCTATAATCAGCCCCAGCATTTT. Variable domain in full (rest from reference TRBV2 and TRBJ1-5): EPEVTQTPSHQVTQMGQEVILRCVPISNHLYFYWYRQILGQKVEFLVSFYNNEISEKSEIFDDQFSVERPDGSNFTLKIRSTKLEDSAMYFCASSDGRVYNQPQHFGDGTRLSIL.

CDR3 nucleotides: TGTGCCAGCATCAAATGGCGACAGGGTGGAACTGAAGCTTTCTTT. Translated: CASIKWRQGGTEAFF. The chain has TRBV6-5 and TRBJ1-1; 7 bases line up with TRBD1. The CDR3 spans 15 residues. CDR1 and CDR2 (germline): MNHEY, SVGAGI. The V gene end was trimmed by 7 bases and the J gene end by 5 bases; junction bases not matched to a gene: 13.

The chain couples TRBV25-1 to TRBJ2-7; D may be TRBD1 (5 bases). Germline CDR1 reads MGHDK; CDR2 reads SYGVNS. The V gene lost 4 bases and the J gene lost 1 base, with 8 bases spanning the gap. The CDR3 totals 13 residues. The CDR3 sequence is CASSGQGSYEQYF. As DNA, the CDR3 is TGTGCCAGCAGTGGGCAGGGATCCTACGAGCAGTACTTC.

This clone was seen repeatedly, ten times or more. The DNA for the CDR3 is TGCGCCAGCAGCCAAGGGTACAGGGCCTACGAGCAGTACTTC. This sequence encodes CASSQGYRAYEQYF. The chain carries TRBV4-1 and TRBJ2-7, with a tentative D call TRBD1 (6 bases). The V end lost 1 base, the J end lost 2 bases, and 9 bases lay between the germline ends. The CDR3 loop spans 14 amino acids. The V gene's germline CDR1 is MGHRA and CDR2 YSYEKL.

This CDR3 reads CASSSSRTSGSTDTQYF. In DNA form, the CDR3 reads TGTGCCAGCAGTTCATCACGGACTAGCGGTAGCACAGATACGCAGTATTTT. This chain links TRBV2 with TRBJ2-3, with TRBD2 matching over 10 bases. Germline lookup yields CDR1 SNHLY and CDR2 FYNNEI. V shed 5 bases and J 0 bases; nucleotides not matched to a gene: 8. The CDR3 spans 17 residues. Combining the CDR3 with reference TRBV2 and TRBJ2-3 gives the whole variable domain EPEVTQTPSHQVTQMGQEVILRCVPISNHLYFYWYRQILGQKVEFLVSFYNNEISEKSEIFDDQFSVERPDGSNFTLKIRSTKLEDSAMYFCASSSSRTSGSTDTQYFGPGTRLTVL.

The chain combines TRBV5-1 with TRBJ1-1; the D is unclear. Trimming cost V 4 bases and J 7 bases, with 11 bases left between them. The CDR3 extends over 12 amino acids. In germline, CDR1 is SGHRS, CDR2 YFSETQ. CDR3 DNA: TGCGCCAGCAGCCAGGATGAAGGTGAAGCTTTCTTT. It yields the protein CASSQDEGEAFF.

The chain employs TRBV11-2 and TRBJ2-2, with 12 bases that match TRBD2. This CDR3 has 16 amino acids. Germline loops: CDR1 SGHAT, CDR2 FQNNGV. V was pared by 5 bases and J by 6 bases, with 7 bases of the junction left unmatched. The CDR3 is CASSTPTSGSSGELFF. The CDR3 bases are TGTGCCAGCAGCACGCCGACTAGCGGGAGTTCCGGGGAGCTGTTTTTT.

This chain uses TRBV6-4 with TRBJ2-7; 8 nucleotides align to TRBD2. This CDR3 spans 15 amino acids. The germline gives CDR1 MRHNA, CDR2 SNTAGT. J was trimmed by 2 bases and V by 4 bases; bases with no gene match: 7. The CDR3 region is CASSVGAGETYEQYF. The CDR3 DNA follows: TGTGCCAGCAGTGTTGGAGCGGGGGAGACCTACGAGCAGTACTTC.

The rearrangement links TRBV5-6 to TRBJ1-5, with no clear D. V was clipped by 0 bases and J by 0 bases, with 7 bases between them. This CDR3 has 15 residues. Per germline, CDR1 SGHDT and CDR2 YYEEEE. CDR3: CASSLGHNSNQPQHF. Here the CDR3 DNA reads TGTGCCAGCAGCTTGGGACACAATAGCAATCAGCCCCAGCATTTT.

The CDR3 protein is CASSEPGQGADGRYAGELFF. CDR3 nucleotides: TGTGCCAGCAGCGAGCCGGGACAGGGGGCAGATGGTCGTTACGCCGGGGAGCTGTTTTTT. The rearrangement links TRBV9 to TRBJ2-2, with 12 bases aligning to TRBD1. Germline V gene lookup returns CDR1 SGDLS and CDR2 YYNGEE. This CDR3 is 20 amino acids long. V was pared by 3 bases and J by 6 bases, with 18 bases of the junction left unmatched.

This clone was seen a few times. This sequence joins TRBV19 and TRBJ2-7, with a possible D match to TRBD2 (5 bases). The germline V and J ends were trimmed by 5 bases and 7 bases, with 21 bases remaining between them. The CDR3 covers 15 residues. Germline-derived CDR1 and CDR2 are LNHDA and SQIVND (reference sequence). The CDR3 sequence: CASSVKGLGGLEQYF. CDR3 DNA: TGTGCCAGTAGTGTTAAAGGACTGGGTGGTTTGGAGCAGTACTTC. The whole variable domain, remainder taken from reference TRBV19 and TRBJ2-7, is DGGITQSPKYLFRKEGQNVTLSCEQNLNHDAMYWYRQDPGQGLRLIYYSQIVNDFQKGDIAEGYSVSREKKESFPLTVTSAQKNPTAFYLCASSVKGLGGLEQYFGPGTRLTVT.

This rearrangement joins TRBV6-6 to TRBJ2-7, with D unresolved. Between the trimmed V and J ends, which lost 10 bases and 6 bases, there was a span of 19 bases. Germline-derived CDR1 and CDR2 are MNHNY and SVGAGI (reference sequence). This CDR3 has 13 residues. The CDR3 sequence is CAIRRWVLGEQYF. Written as DNA, the CDR3 is TGTGCCATCCGAAGATGGGTTCTAGGCGAGCAGTACTTC.

The J gene is TRBJ1-6, the V gene TRBV18; D is perhaps TRBD1 (5 bases). CDR1 KGHSH and CDR2 LQKENI come from the germline V gene. V was cut by 1 base and J by 7 bases, with 11 bases left in between. CDR3 length: 15 residues. CDR3 region: CASSPRRGQNSPLHF. For the CDR3, the DNA is TGTGCCAGCTCACCACGGAGGGGTCAAAATTCACCCCTCCACTTT.

As to this clone: A junction end diverges from the germline sequence, so it may reflect a read error. The J gene is TRBJ2-7, the V gene TRBV2, with 10 bases aligning to TRBD2. This CDR3 has 15 residues. Germline CDR1 and CDR2: SNHLY and FYNNEI. The CDR3 sequence is CASREAGGPSYEQYF. In nucleotides, the CDR3 is TGTGCCAGCAGAGAAGCGGGGGGGCCTTCCTACGAGCAGTACTTC.

This chain uses TRBV24-1 with TRBJ1-1; D gene ambiguous. CDR3 length equals 13 residues. V lost 0 bases and J lost 6, with 7 bases in between. The germline V gene has CDR1 KGHDR and CDR2 SFDVKD. The CDR3 DNA sequence: TGTGCCACCAGTGATTTGTCGGGGTCTGAAGCTTTCTTT. Translated, it gives CATSDLSGSEAFF.

The chain employs TRBV28 and TRBJ1-4; 7 bases are shared with TRBD1. J lost 4 bases, V lost 1 base, and 3 bases had no gene match. Germline lookup yields CDR1 MDHEN and CDR2 SYDVKM. CDR3 length equals 15 residues. The CDR3: CASSLSRGFNEKLFF. The CDR3 bases are TGTGCCAGCAGTTTATCCAGGGGGTTTAATGAAAAACTGTTTTTT.

This rearrangement joins TRBV6-2 or TRBV6-3 to TRBJ1-6; D remains unclear. V was trimmed by 6 bases and J by 9 bases, leaving 9 bases between them. The CDR3 runs to 12 residues. Germline CDR1 reads MNHEY; CDR2 reads SVGEGT. Here the CDR3 reads CASSIESSPLHF. CDR3 in DNA: TGTGCCAGCAGCATAGAAAGTTCACCCCTCCACTTT.

The chain has TRBV6-1 and TRBJ2-3; 7 bases match TRBD1. J lost 5 bases, V lost 1 base, and 6 bases had no gene match. This CDR3 contains 15 residues. Per germline, CDR1 MNHNS and CDR2 SASEGT. In DNA form, the CDR3 reads TGTGCCAGCAGTGAAGGGCAGGGGGTAAGAGATACGCAGTATTTT. This codes for CASSEGQGVRDTQYF.

Only a few counts were recorded for this clone. The rearrangement uses TRBV19 and TRBJ1-1, with 10 bases identical to TRBD1. Trimming cost V 5 bases and J 5 bases; bases outside gene matches: 14. CDR1 and CDR2 (germline): LNHDA, SQIVND (reference sequence). The CDR3 loop spans 17 amino acids. Written as DNA, the CDR3 is TGTGCCAGTAGTTTCACCCGGGACAGGGGAGGAAGGACTGAAGCTTTCTTT. Translating gives CASSFTRDRGGRTEAFF.